One sample yielded the 8 T cell receptor beta chains listed below, sequenced in a study of cytomegalovirus exposure and HLA in healthy donors. PCR primers comprised 60 Vbeta and 13 Jbeta primers. The repertoire was sequenced with immunoSEQ multiplex PCR; TCRdb's copy has only in-frame clones and lacks some. In the table there are 200,000 or so clones, about 80% of which are singletons. Sequencing used PBMCs. These receptors all come from a man aged 18 to 29 in good health and CMV-seronegative.

The rearrangement joins TRBV27 to TRBJ2-7, with 10 positions matching TRBD1. The junction had 8 bases not matched to a gene; V was cut back by 5 bases and J by 4 bases. The CDR3 sequence is 15 residues long. Germline V gene lookup returns CDR1 MNHEY and CDR2 SMNVEV (reference sequence). This CDR3 reads CASSSHGQGEYEQYF. CDR3 nucleotides: TGTGCCAGCAGTAGCCACGGACAGGGGGAGTACGAGCAGTACTTC.

This clone was recorded once. The gene calls are TRBV28 and TRBJ2-5; TRBD1 matches at 9 bases. V dropped 10 bases and J dropped 6; count of bases not matched to a gene: 12. The length of the CDR3 is 14 residues. Germline V CDR1 and CDR2: MDHEN, SYDVKM. The CDR3 loop reads CATDNHRGPKTQYF. In nucleotides, the CDR3 is TGTGCCACCGACAACCACAGGGGGCCGAAGACCCAGTACTTC.

This clone has just a few counts. The chain links TRBV13 to TRBJ2-2; 10 bases match TRBD2. The CDR3 runs to 16 residues. V shed 5 bases, J shed 1 base, and the junction held 4 bases outside the gene matches. Germline assignment: CDR1 PRHDT and CDR2 FYEKMQ (reference sequence). The CDR3, as DNA: TGTGCCAGCAGCCGAAGACTAGCGGGGAACACCGGGGAGCTGTTTTTT. The encoded protein is CASSRRLAGNTGELFF.

The chain has TRBV19 and TRBJ2-2, with 7 bases fitting TRBD2. The CDR3 runs 16 residues. Germline CDR1 LNHDA, CDR2 SQIVND (reference sequence). Trimming took 4 bases from V and 4 from J; bases not matched to a gene: 9. CDR3 bases: TGTGCCAGTAGTACTGGGGGAGGGCCGGGCACCGGGGAGCTGTTTTTT. Encoded protein: CASSTGGGPGTGELFF. The whole variable domain, remainder taken from reference TRBV19 and TRBJ2-2, is DGGITQSPKYLFRKEGQNVTLSCEQNLNHDAMYWYRQDPGQGLRLIYYSQIVNDFQKGDIAEGYSVSREKKESFPLTVTSAQKNPTAFYLCASSTGGGPGTGELFFGEGSRLTVL.

This clone showed up just once. The chain joins TRBV15 to TRBJ2-6; the match to TRBD2 covers 7 bases. This CDR3 is built from 15 residues. With V trimmed by 5 bases and J by 3 bases, 4 bases remained unmatched. The V gene's germline CDR1 is LNHNV and CDR2 YYDKDF (reference sequence). The CDR3 here is CATSPRGDGANVLTF. The CDR3 bases are TGTGCCACCAGCCCCCGGGGGGATGGGGCCAACGTCCTGACTTTC.

The chain carries TRBV19 and TRBJ2-7; D is perhaps TRBD2 (6 bases). The germline gives CDR1 LNHDA, CDR2 SQIVND (reference sequence). CDR3 length: 13 amino acids. Trimming shortened V by 1 base and J by 5 bases, and 9 bases separated the two germline ends. Here the CDR3 reads CASSIGRGNEQYF. The CDR3 region has the DNA TGTGCCAGTAGTATAGGGCGCGGGAACGAGCAGTACTTC.

The genes are TRBV28 and TRBJ2-7; TRBD2 might be the D (6 bases). The CDR3 runs 14 residues. V dropped 4 bases and J dropped 2 bases, with 12 bases sitting between them. Germline assignment: CDR1 MDHEN and CDR2 SYDVKM. The CDR3 is CASSSPGLAYEQYF. Written as DNA, the CDR3 is TGTGCCAGCAGTTCCCCGGGACTCGCCTACGAGCAGTACTTC.

The chain employs TRBV30 and TRBJ1-3, with D maybe TRBD1 (5 bases). V lost 5 bases, J lost 0 bases, and 14 bases lay in between. The CDR3 is 15 amino acids. CDR1 GTSNPN and CDR2 SVGIG come from the germline V gene (reference sequence). CDR3 DNA sequence: TGTGCCTGGGCCCTAGGACATAACTCTGGAAACACCATATATTTT. Residues: CAWALGHNSGNTIYF.